This TCR beta chain appears in the sequencing data of a study of T-cell reconstitution after alpha-beta-depleted transplantation in children. As concerns this clonotype: Its antigen remains unidentified.

The length of the CDR3 is 15 residues. V was pared by 3 bases and J by 2 bases, with 14 bases between. Germline V gives CDR1 SNHLY, CDR2 FYNNEI. Using unique molecular identifiers, the investigators prepared the TCRbeta library. TCRdb re-analysed the PCR reads in MiXCR, keeping a single row per CDR3 protein. The data show 200,000 to 250,000 distinct CDR3 sequences, with roughly 8.1% seen just once and approximately 34% held by the top ten. Whole-study results and caveats: Newly made T cells mostly supplied T-cell counts and diversity one year after transplant. The high TCRbeta diversity at day 60 in some patients came from surviving recipient T cells and thymic progenitors. Reported findings indicate that, about two months after transplant, alpha-beta T cells came from several hundred expanded clones, which were derived from non-depleted graft cells.

This sequence originates from a male patient aged 2 to 9 who had a stem cell transplant for acute myeloid leukemia, so the T cells may come from the graft donor. The chain carries TRBV2 and TRBJ2-7; D gene unclear. Sequencing used PBMCs, mostly from graft donor cells, obtained 360 days after TCRalphabeta/CD19-depleted stem cell transplant. The CDR3 is CASSDDWPETYEQYF. The CDR3, as DNA: TGTGCCAGCAGTGACGATTGGCCGGAAACCTACGAGCAGTACTTC.